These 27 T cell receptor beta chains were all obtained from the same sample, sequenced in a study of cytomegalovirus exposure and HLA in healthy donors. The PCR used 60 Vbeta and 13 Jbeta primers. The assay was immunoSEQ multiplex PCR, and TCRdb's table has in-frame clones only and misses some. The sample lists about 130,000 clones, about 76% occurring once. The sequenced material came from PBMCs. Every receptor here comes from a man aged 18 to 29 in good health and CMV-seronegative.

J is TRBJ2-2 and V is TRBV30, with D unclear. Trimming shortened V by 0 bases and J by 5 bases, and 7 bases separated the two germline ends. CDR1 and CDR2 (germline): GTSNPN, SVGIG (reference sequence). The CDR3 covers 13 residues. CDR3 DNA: TGTGCCTGGAGTGTTGTAGAGACCGGGGAGCTGTTTTTT. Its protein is CAWSVVETGELFF. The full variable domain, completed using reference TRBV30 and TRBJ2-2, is SQTIHQWPATLVQPVGSPLSLECTVEGTSNPNLYWYRQAAGRGLQLLFYSVGIGQISSEVPQNLSASRPQDRQFILSSKKLLLSDSGFYLCAWSVVETGELFFGEGSRLTVL.

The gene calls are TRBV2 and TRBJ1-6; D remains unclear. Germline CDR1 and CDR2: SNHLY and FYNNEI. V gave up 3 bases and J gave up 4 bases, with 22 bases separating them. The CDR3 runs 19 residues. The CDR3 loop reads CASSDRTGSIKEYNSPLHF. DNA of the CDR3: TGTGCCAGCAGTGACCGAACGGGATCCATAAAGGAATATAATTCACCCCTCCACTTT.

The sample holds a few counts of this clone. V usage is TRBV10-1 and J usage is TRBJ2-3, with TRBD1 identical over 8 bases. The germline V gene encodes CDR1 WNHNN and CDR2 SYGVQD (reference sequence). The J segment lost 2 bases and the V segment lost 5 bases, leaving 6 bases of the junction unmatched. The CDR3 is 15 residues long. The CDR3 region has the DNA TGCGCCAGCAGTCACCGGACAGGGACCACAGATACGCAGTATTTT. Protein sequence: CASSHRTGTTDTQYF.

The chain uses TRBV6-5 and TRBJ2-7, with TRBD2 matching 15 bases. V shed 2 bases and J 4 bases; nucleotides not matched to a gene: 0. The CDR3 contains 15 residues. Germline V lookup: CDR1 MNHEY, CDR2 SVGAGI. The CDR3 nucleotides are TGTGCCAGCAGTTACGGGACTAGCGGGGGGTACGAGCAGTACTTC. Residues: CASSYGTSGGYEQYF.

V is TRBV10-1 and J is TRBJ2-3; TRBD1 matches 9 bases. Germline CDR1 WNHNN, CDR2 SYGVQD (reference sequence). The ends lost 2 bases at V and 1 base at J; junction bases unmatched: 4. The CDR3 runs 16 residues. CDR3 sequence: CASSEPRDRGTDTQYF. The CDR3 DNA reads TGCGCCAGCAGTGAGCCCCGGGACAGGGGCACAGATACGCAGTATTTT.

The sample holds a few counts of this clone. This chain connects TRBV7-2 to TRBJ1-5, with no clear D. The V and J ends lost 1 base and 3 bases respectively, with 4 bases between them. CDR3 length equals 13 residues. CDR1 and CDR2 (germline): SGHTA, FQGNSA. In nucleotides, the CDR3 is TGTGCCAGCAGCTTAGACACCAATCAGCCCCAGCATTTT. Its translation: CASSLDTNQPQHF.

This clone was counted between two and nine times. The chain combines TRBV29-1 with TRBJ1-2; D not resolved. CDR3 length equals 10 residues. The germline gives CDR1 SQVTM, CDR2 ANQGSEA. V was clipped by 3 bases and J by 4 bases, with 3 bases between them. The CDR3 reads CSVDSYGYTF. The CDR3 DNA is TGCAGCGTTGATAGCTATGGCTACACCTTC.

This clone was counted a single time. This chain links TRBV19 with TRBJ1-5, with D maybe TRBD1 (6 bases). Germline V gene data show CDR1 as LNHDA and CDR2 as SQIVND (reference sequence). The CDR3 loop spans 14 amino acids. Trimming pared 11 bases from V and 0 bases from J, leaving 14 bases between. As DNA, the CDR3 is TGTGCCGCCCAAAGGGGGTATAGCAATCAGCCCCAGCATTTT. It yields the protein CAAQRGYSNQPQHF.

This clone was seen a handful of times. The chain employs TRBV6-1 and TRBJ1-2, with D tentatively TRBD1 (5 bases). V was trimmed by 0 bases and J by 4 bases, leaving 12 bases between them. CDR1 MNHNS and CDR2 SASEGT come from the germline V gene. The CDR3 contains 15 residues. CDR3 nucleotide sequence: TGTGCCAGCAGTGAAGCGTGGGTGACAGCCTATGGCTACACCTTC. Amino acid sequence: CASSEAWVTAYGYTF.

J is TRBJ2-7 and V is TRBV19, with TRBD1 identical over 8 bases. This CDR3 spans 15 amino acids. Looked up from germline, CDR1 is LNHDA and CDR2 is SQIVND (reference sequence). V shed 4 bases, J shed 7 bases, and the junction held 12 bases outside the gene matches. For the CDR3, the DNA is TGTGCCAGTAGTAGTTCCGGGACAGGTTTTTCTGAGCAGTACTTC. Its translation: CASSSSGTGFSEQYF.

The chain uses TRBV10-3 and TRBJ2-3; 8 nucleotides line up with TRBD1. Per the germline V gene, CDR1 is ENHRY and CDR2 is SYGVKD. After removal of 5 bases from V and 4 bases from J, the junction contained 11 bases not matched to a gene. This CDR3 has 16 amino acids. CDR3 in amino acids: CAISRGGDRSADTQYF. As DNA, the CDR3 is TGTGCCATCAGTCGGGGCGGGGACAGGTCGGCAGATACGCAGTATTTT.

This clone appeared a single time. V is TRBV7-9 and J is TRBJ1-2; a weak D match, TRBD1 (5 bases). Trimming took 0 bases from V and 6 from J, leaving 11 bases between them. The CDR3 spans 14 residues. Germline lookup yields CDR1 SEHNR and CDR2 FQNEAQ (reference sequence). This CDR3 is CASSLAGLGDGYTF. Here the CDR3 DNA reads TGTGCCAGCAGCTTAGCGGGGTTAGGGGATGGCTACACCTTC.

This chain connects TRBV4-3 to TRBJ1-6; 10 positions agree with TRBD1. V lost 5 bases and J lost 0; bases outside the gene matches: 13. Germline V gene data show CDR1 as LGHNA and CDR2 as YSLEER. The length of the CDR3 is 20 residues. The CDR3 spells CASSSDRGQIGSSYNSPLHF. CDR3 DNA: TGCGCCAGCAGCTCAGACAGGGGGCAAATTGGGAGCTCCTATAATTCACCCCTCCACTTT.

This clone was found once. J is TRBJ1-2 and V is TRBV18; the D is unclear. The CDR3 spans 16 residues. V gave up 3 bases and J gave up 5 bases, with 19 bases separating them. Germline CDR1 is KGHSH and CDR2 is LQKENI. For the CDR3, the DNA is TGTGCCAGCTCACCCCGCGGAACTCCAGCGATGTATGGCTACACCTTC. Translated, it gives CASSPRGTPAMYGYTF.

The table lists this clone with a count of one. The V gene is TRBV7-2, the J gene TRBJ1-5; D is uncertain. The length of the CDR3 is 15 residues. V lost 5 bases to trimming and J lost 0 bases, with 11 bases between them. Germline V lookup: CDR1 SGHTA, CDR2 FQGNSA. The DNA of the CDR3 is TGTGCCAGCAGCATAAGATCGAGTAGCAATCAGCCCCAGCATTTT. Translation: CASSIRSSSNQPQHF.

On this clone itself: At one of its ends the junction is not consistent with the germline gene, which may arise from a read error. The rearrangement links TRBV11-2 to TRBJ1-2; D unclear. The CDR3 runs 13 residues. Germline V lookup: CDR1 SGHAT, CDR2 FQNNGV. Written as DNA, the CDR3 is TGTGCCAGCAGCTTACGTGACCCTCGCGGGAAATTCTTC. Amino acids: CASSLRDPRGKFF.

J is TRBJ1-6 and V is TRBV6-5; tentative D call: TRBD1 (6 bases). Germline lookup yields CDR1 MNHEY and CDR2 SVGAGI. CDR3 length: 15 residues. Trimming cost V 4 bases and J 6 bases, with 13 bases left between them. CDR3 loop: CASSSSTGTNSPLHF. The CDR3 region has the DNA TGTGCCAGCAGTTCGTCAACAGGGACTAATTCACCCCTCCACTTT.

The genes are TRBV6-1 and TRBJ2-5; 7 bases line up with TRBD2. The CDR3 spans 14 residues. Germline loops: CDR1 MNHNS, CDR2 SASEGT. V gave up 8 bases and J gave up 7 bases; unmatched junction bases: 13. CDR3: CASAVGGVEGTQYF. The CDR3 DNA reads TGTGCCAGCGCCGTTGGGGGGGTAGAGGGGACCCAGTACTTC.

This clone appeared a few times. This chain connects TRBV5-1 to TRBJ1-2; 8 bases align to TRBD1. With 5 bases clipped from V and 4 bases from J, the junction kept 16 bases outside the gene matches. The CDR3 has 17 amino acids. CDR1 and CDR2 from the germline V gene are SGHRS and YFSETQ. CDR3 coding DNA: TGCGCCAGCAGTTCTTACATCCCGGGACAGGCTCTCTATGGCTACACCTTC. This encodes CASSSYIPGQALYGYTF. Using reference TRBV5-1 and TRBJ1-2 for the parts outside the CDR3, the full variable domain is KAGVTQTPRYLIKTRGQQVTLSCSPISGHRSVSWYQQTPGQGLQFLFEYFSETQRNKGNFPGRFSGRQFSNSRSEMNVSTLELGDSALYLCASSSYIPGQALYGYTFGSGTRLTVV.

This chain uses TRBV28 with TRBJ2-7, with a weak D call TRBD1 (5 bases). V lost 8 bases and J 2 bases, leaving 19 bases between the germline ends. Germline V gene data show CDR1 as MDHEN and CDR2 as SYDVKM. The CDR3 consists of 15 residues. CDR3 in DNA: TGTGCCAGCGGGCCCCGTACAGGTATTACCTACGAGCAGTACTTC. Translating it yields CASGPRTGITYEQYF.

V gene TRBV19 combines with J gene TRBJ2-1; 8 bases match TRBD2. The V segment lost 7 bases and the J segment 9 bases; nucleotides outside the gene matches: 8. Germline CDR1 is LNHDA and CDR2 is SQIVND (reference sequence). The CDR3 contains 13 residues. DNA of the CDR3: TGTGCCAGTAACGGGGGGGCCTTAAGTGAGCAGTTCTTC. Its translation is CASNGGALSEQFF.

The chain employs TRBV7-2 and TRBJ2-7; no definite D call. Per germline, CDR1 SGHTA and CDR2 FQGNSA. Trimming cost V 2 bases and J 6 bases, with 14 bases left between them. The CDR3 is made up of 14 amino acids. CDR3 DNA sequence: TGTGCCAGCAGCTTAAACCGCCGCCCGGTCGAGCAGTACTTC. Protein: CASSLNRRPVEQYF.

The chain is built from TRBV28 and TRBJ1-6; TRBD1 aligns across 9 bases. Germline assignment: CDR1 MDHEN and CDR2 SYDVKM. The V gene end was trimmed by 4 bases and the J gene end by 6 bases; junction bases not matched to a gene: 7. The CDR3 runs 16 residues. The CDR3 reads CASSSRWGQGNSPLHF. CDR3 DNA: TGTGCCAGCAGTTCTCGCTGGGGACAGGGTAATTCACCCCTCCACTTT.

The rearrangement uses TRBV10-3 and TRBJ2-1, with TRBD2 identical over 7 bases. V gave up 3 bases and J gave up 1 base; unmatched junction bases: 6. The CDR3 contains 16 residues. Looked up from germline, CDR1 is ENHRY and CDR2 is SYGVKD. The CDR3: CAISDPGGGSYNEQFF. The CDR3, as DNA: TGTGCCATCAGTGATCCTGGCGGGGGTTCCTACAATGAGCAGTTCTTC.

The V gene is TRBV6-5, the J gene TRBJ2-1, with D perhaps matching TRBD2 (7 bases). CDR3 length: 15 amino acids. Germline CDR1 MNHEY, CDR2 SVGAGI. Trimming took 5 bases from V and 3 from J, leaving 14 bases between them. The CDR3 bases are TGTGCCAGCAGTCGAGGGGGGGGATTCTACAATGAGCAGTTCTTC. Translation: CASSRGGGFYNEQFF.

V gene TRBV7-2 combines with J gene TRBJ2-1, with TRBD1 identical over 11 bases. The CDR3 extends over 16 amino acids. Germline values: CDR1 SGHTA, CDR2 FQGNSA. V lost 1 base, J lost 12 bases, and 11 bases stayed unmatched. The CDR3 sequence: CASSLEPGQGALGQFF. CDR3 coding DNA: TGTGCCAGCAGCTTAGAACCCGGACAGGGGGCTCTGGGGCAGTTCTTC.

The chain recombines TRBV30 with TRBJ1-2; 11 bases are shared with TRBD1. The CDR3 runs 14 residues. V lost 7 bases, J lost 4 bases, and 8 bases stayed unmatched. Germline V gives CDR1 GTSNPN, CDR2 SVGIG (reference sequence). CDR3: CASSGTGGTYGYTF. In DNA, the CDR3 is TGTGCCTCTTCCGGGACAGGGGGGACCTATGGCTACACCTTC.